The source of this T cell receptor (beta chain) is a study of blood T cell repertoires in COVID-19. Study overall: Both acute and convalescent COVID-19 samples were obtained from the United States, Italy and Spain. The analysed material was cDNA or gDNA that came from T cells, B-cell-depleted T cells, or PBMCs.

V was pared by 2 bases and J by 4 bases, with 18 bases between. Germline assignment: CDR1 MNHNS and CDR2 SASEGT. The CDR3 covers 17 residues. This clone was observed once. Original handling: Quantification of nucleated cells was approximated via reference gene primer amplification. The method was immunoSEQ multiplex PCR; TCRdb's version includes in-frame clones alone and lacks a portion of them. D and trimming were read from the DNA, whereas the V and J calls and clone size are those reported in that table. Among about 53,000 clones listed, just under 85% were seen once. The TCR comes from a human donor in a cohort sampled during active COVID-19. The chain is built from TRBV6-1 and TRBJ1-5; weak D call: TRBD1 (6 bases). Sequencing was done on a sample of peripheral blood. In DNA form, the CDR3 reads TGTGCCAGCAGTGAAAGAGGGGGAGGGGCGGGTAATCAGCCCCAGCATTTT. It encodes CASSERGGGAGNQPQHF.